This TCR beta chain came from a study of early T cells in non-severe SARS-CoV-2 infection. Each single cDNA molecule received a unique molecular identifier. TCRdb re-analysed the 5' RACE reads in MiXCR, keeping a single row per CDR3 protein. The sample has about 67,000 distinct CDR3 sequences; approximately 10% are singletons. Germline-derived CDR1 and CDR2 are WSHSY and SAAADI. The CDR3 spans 18 residues. Turning to this clonotype: What it recognizes is unknown. A read error may produce the germline difference seen at one junction end.

General study results and limits: VDJdb matching skewed toward anti-spike CD8 responses, missing private and CD4 specificities.

The clonotype comes from an adult who was a healthcare worker with PCR-confirmed SARS-CoV-2 infection or an uninfected control (not recorded which). Sequenced: whole blood. The rearrangement uses TRBV10-2 and TRBJ2-6; a weak D match, TRBD2 (6 bases). This chain's CDR3 is CASSELGGTFSGANVLTF. The CDR3 region has the DNA TGCGCCAGCAGTGAGTTGGGCGGGACGTTCTCTGGGGCCAATGTCCTGACTTTC.